The clone carrying this TCR beta chain was recorded at least ten times. Its antigen is currently unknown. The record originates from a study of T cells in Graves' hyperthyroidism and ophthalmopathy. Study information: Peripheral blood specimens were obtained at initial diagnosis, prior to any treatment.

Researchers took RNA transcripts and amplified the TCR beta CDR3 regions from them. The HTBI primer set was used in a first-round RT-PCR of the TCR CDR3. TCRdb ran MiXCR on the multiplex PCR reads and lists one entry per CDR3 protein. The sample lists fewer than 650,000 distinct CDR3 sequences, approximately 15% seen once, with roughly 7.1% in the top ten. The V and J ends lost 4 bases and 7 bases respectively, with 16 bases between them. Germline V gene lookup returns CDR1 SGHAT and CDR2 FQNNGV. This CDR3 is built from 14 residues. Whole-study results and caveats: Ophthalmopathy and stable hyperthyroidism were told apart by a 13 V-J model.

Clinical Activity Scores of at least 3, NOSPECS grades of at least 4 and durations under 3 months characterized ophthalmopathy patients. The sequence was obtained from a woman aged 18-35 years with Graves' ophthalmopathy. The sequenced sample was blood. The chain is built from TRBV11-2 and TRBJ2-5; a possible D gene is TRBD2 (6 bases). In DNA, the CDR3 is TGTGCCAGCAGCTCCTCCGGGCCCGGGGGGACCCAGTACTTC. This translates into CASSSSGPGGTQYF.